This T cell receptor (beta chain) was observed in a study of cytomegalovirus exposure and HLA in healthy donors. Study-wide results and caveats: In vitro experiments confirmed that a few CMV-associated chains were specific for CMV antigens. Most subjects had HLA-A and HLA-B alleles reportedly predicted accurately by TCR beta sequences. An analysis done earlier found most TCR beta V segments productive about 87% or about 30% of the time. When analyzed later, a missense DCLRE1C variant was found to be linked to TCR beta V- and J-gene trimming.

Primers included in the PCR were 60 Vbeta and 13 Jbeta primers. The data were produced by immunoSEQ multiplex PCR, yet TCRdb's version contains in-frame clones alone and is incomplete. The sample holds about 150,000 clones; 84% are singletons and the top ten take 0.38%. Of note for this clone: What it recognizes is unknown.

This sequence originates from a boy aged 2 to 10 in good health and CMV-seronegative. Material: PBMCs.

The CDR3 DNA reads TGTGCCTGGAGTGGCGGGGGCCCGGGCGAGACCCAGTACTTC. Translation: CAWSGGGPGETQYF. This chain links TRBV30 with TRBJ2-5; TRBD2 is a possible D gene (7 bases). The CDR3 runs 14 residues. The germline V gene has CDR1 GTSNPN and CDR2 SVGIG (reference sequence). V lost 1 base to trimming and J lost 5 bases, with 14 bases between them.